The 21 T cell receptor beta chains presented below share a single source sample, sequenced in a study of control samples from healthy donors and cancer patients. Repertoires were generated with immunoSEQ multiplex PCR, while TCRdb's copy carries only in-frame clones and drops some. This table has approximately 90,000 clones, about 89% appearing once. Sequencing was done on a sample of blood. All receptors derive from a man aged 25-45 years in good health.

The chain joins TRBV24-1 to TRBJ2-3; 7 nucleotides match TRBD1. This CDR3 comprises 14 residues. With 4 bases clipped from V and 4 bases from J, the junction kept 4 bases outside the gene matches. Germline CDR1 KGHDR, CDR2 SFDVKD. The CDR3 region is CATSEKQGSDTQYF. The CDR3 nucleotides are TGTGCCACCAGTGAAAAACAGGGGTCAGATACGCAGTATTTT.

This clone appeared once. The CDR3: CASSLDRGPYEQYF. As DNA, the CDR3 is TGTGCCAGCAGCTTGGACAGGGGTCCCTACGAGCAGTACTTC. V and J are TRBV5-4 and TRBJ2-7, with 7 bases lining up with TRBD1. The CDR3 loop spans 14 amino acids. CDR1 is SGHNT, CDR2 YYREEE, per germline (reference sequence). After removal of 0 bases from V and 2 bases from J, the junction contained 2 bases not matched to a gene.

This sequence joins TRBV11-1 and TRBJ2-5, with D maybe TRBD2 (7 bases). V lost 3 bases and J lost 5, with 16 bases in between. The CDR3 has 15 residues. Germline V gives CDR1 SGHAT, CDR2 FQDESV (reference sequence). CDR3 region: CASSLVPGGLETQYF. The CDR3 DNA sequence: TGTGCCAGCAGCTTGGTCCCGGGGGGCTTGGAGACCCAGTACTTC.

The chain uses TRBV18 and TRBJ2-3, with D perhaps TRBD1 (7 bases). This CDR3 has 18 residues. Germline V gene sequence: CDR1 KGHSH, CDR2 LQKENI. V was trimmed by 3 bases and J by 1 base, leaving 20 bases between them. CDR3 in DNA: TGTGCCAGCTCACCCCAGTTATCAGGGGGAGGTGGCACAGATACGCAGTATTTT. Its protein product is CASSPQLSGGGGTDTQYF. Full variable domain (rest looked up from reference TRBV18 and TRBJ2-3): NAGVMQNPRHLVRRRGQEARLRCSPMKGHSHVYWYRQLPEEGLKFMVYLQKENIIDESGMPKERFSAEFPKEGPSILRIQQVVRGDSAAYFCASSPQLSGGGGTDTQYFGPGTRLTVL.

V usage is TRBV5-1 and J usage is TRBJ1-6, with D unclear. Germline-derived CDR1 and CDR2 are SGHRS and YFSETQ. This CDR3 is 17 amino acids long. With 0 bases removed from V and 0 bases from J, the gap between germline ends came to 10 bases. Here the CDR3 reads CASSLEAASSYNSPLHF. CDR3 in DNA: TGCGCCAGCAGCTTGGAGGCAGCCAGCTCCTATAATTCACCCCTCCACTTT.

This rearrangement joins TRBV10-3 to TRBJ1-2, with 9 bases matching TRBD1. This CDR3 contains 14 residues. V shed 6 bases and J 8 bases; nucleotides not matched to a gene: 10. The germline CDR1 and CDR2 sequences are ENHRY and SYGVKD. The CDR3 coding sequence is TGTGCCATCAGCTACTCACAGGGGGCTGAGGGCTACACCTTC. Translated: CAISYSQGAEGYTF.

V is TRBV6-5 and J is TRBJ1-1; D is unclear. Trimming shortened V by 6 bases and J by 5 bases, and 7 bases separated the two germline ends. The CDR3 totals 11 residues. Germline V gives CDR1 MNHEY, CDR2 SVGAGI. The CDR3 coding sequence is TGTGCCAGCAGGAGTCCGACTGAAGCTTTCTTT. Protein sequence: CASRSPTEAFF.

The chain uses TRBV19 and TRBJ2-3; D is ambiguous. The germline gives CDR1 LNHDA, CDR2 SQIVND (reference sequence). This CDR3 spans 11 amino acids. Trimming shortened V by 8 bases and J by 6 bases, and 9 bases separated the two germline ends. CDR3 sequence: CASSLGDTQYF. The CDR3, as DNA: TGTGCCAGTTCATTAGGGGATACGCAGTATTTT.

The rearrangement links TRBV18 to TRBJ1-3; weak D call: TRBD1 (5 bases). Germline loops: CDR1 KGHSH, CDR2 LQKENI. This CDR3 contains 17 residues. V was pared by 6 bases and J by 0 bases, with 18 bases between. The CDR3 loop is CASSREMAGPSGNTIYF. The CDR3 DNA reads TGTGCCAGCTCGCGGGAGATGGCAGGGCCCTCTGGAAACACCATATATTTT.

This chain connects TRBV7-2 to TRBJ1-1, with a weak D call TRBD1 (5 bases). CDR1 SGHTA and CDR2 FQGNSA come from the germline V gene. V dropped 3 bases and J dropped 0 bases, with 8 bases sitting between them. The CDR3 spans 14 residues. The CDR3 spells CASSFDRLNTEAFF. The CDR3, as DNA: TGTGCCAGCAGCTTCGACAGATTGAACACTGAAGCTTTCTTT. Variable domain in full (rest from reference TRBV7-2 and TRBJ1-1): GAGVSQSPSNKVTEKGKDVELRCDPISGHTALYWYRQSLGQGLEFLIYFQGNSAPDKSGLPSDRFSAERTGGSVSTLTIQRTQQEDSAVYLCASSFDRLNTEAFFGQGTRLTVV.

The J gene is TRBJ1-2, the V gene TRBV7-9; D remains unclear. Per the germline V gene, CDR1 is SEHNR and CDR2 is FQNEAQ (reference sequence). V lost 5 bases and J 1 base, leaving 11 bases between the germline ends. This CDR3 comprises 14 residues. The CDR3 DNA reads as TGTGCCAGCAGCGCCGGTCTGCATAACTATGGCTACACCTTC. Translation: CASSAGLHNYGYTF.

This CDR3 is CSAWGAGGTDTQYF. In nucleotides, the CDR3 is TGCAGCGCCTGGGGGGCGGGGGGCACAGATACGCAGTATTTT. The J gene is TRBJ2-3, the V gene TRBV29-1, with D maybe TRBD2 (7 bases). Trimming removed 7 bases at V and 1 base at J, with 15 bases between. Germline lookup yields CDR1 SQVTM and CDR2 ANQGSEA. This CDR3 is 14 amino acids long.

V usage is TRBV2 and J usage is TRBJ2-5; D is uncertain. Germline V CDR1 and CDR2: SNHLY, FYNNEI. The length of the CDR3 is 14 residues. Trimming removed 6 bases from V and 9 bases from J, with 20 bases in between. The CDR3 sequence: CASSTFEVNAPQYF. CDR3 DNA: TGTGCCAGCAGCACCTTCGAAGTCAACGCTCCCCAGTACTTC.

This clone was detected only a few times. This rearrangement joins TRBV27 to TRBJ1-4; D is ambiguous. The CDR3 extends over 13 amino acids. Deletions cut 2 bases from V and 8 bases from J, with 9 bases between. Germline V gives CDR1 MNHEY, CDR2 SMNVEV (reference sequence). The CDR3 sequence is CASSLMGREKLFF. CDR3 DNA sequence: TGTGCCAGCAGTTTAATGGGGAGGGAAAAACTGTTTTTT.

The CDR3 DNA reads as TGTGCCAGCAGAAGATCAGGGGCCTCCTCTGGAAACACCATATATTTT. Residues: CASRRSGASSGNTIYF. The V call is TRBV25-1, the J call TRBJ1-3, with a weak D call TRBD1 (6 bases). Per germline, CDR1 MGHDK and CDR2 SYGVNS. The CDR3 runs to 16 residues. V shed 6 bases and J shed 0 bases, with 15 bases lying between them.

This chain joins TRBV30 and TRBJ1-6; no definite D call. Germline V gene lookup returns CDR1 GTSNPN and CDR2 SVGIG (reference sequence). This CDR3 has 16 residues. CDR3 loop: CAYTTGPTTTNSPLHF. As DNA, the CDR3 is TGTGCTTATACTACCGGACCGACAACAACTAATTCACCCCTCCACTTT.

This chain uses TRBV5-1 with TRBJ2-4, with TRBD2 as a possible D gene (6 bases). The CDR3 contains 15 residues. Germline CDR1 SGHRS, CDR2 YFSETQ. V dropped 4 bases and J dropped 5 bases, with 16 bases sitting between them. CDR3 nucleotide sequence: TGCGCCAGCAGCCCCCGGGTGGAGCGGGAAAACATTCAGTACTTC. It encodes CASSPRVERENIQYF. Supplemented by reference TRBV5-1 and TRBJ2-4, the full variable domain reads KAGVTQTPRYLIKTRGQQVTLSCSPISGHRSVSWYQQTPGQGLQFLFEYFSETQRNKGNFPGRFSGRQFSNSRSEMNVSTLELGDSALYLCASSPRVERENIQYFGAGTRLSVL.

A few counts support this clone. This chain uses TRBV29-1 with TRBJ1-1; TRBD1 matches at 11 bases. The germline V gene encodes CDR1 SQVTM and CDR2 ANQGSEA. This CDR3 is 14 amino acids long. The J segment lost 3 bases and the V segment lost 5 bases, leaving 5 bases of the junction unmatched. Here the CDR3 DNA reads TGCAGCGTTATTGGGACAGGGGGGTACACTGAAGCTTTCTTT. It encodes CSVIGTGGYTEAFF.

In the case of this clone: A read error may produce the germline difference seen at one junction end. Other DNA sequences in this specimen translate into the identical CDR3. The chain employs TRBV14 and TRBJ1-1; 7 bases are shared with TRBD1. The CDR3 spans 13 residues. Germline CDR1 reads SGHDN; CDR2 reads FVKESK. As DNA, the CDR3 is TGTGCCAGCAGATACTCAGGGGGAACTGAAGCCTTCTTT. This translates into CASRYSGGTEAFF. Filled out from reference TRBV14 and TRBJ1-1, the complete variable domain reads EAGVTQFPSHSVIEKGQTVTLRCDPISGHDNLYWYRRVMGKEIKFLLHFVKESKQDESGMPNNRFLAERTGGTYSTLKVQPAELEDSGVYFCASRYSGGTEAFFGQGTRLTVV.

This clone was observed once. V and J are TRBV18 and TRBJ1-2; D not resolved. Germline-derived CDR1 and CDR2 are KGHSH and LQKENI. The CDR3 loop spans 14 amino acids. Between the trimmed V and J ends, which lost 2 bases and 3 bases, there was a span of 10 bases. This CDR3 reads CASSPRMGDYGYTF. CDR3 DNA: TGTGCCAGCTCACCAAGGATGGGCGACTATGGCTACACCTTC. Looking up the rest from reference TRBV18 and TRBJ1-2 gives the full variable domain: NAGVMQNPRHLVRRRGQEARLRCSPMKGHSHVYWYRQLPEEGLKFMVYLQKENIIDESGMPKERFSAEFPKEGPSILRIQQVVRGDSAAYFCASSPRMGDYGYTFGSGTRLTVV.

The gene calls are TRBV10-3 and TRBJ2-2; 7 bases are shared with TRBD2. Germline V lookup: CDR1 ENHRY, CDR2 SYGVKD. The junction had 7 bases not matched to a gene; V was cut back by 6 bases and J by 6 bases. This CDR3 has 14 amino acids. The CDR3 bases are TGTGCCATCAGGCCAGCGGGGTCCGCCGGGGAGCTGTTTTTT. Protein: CAIRPAGSAGELFF.